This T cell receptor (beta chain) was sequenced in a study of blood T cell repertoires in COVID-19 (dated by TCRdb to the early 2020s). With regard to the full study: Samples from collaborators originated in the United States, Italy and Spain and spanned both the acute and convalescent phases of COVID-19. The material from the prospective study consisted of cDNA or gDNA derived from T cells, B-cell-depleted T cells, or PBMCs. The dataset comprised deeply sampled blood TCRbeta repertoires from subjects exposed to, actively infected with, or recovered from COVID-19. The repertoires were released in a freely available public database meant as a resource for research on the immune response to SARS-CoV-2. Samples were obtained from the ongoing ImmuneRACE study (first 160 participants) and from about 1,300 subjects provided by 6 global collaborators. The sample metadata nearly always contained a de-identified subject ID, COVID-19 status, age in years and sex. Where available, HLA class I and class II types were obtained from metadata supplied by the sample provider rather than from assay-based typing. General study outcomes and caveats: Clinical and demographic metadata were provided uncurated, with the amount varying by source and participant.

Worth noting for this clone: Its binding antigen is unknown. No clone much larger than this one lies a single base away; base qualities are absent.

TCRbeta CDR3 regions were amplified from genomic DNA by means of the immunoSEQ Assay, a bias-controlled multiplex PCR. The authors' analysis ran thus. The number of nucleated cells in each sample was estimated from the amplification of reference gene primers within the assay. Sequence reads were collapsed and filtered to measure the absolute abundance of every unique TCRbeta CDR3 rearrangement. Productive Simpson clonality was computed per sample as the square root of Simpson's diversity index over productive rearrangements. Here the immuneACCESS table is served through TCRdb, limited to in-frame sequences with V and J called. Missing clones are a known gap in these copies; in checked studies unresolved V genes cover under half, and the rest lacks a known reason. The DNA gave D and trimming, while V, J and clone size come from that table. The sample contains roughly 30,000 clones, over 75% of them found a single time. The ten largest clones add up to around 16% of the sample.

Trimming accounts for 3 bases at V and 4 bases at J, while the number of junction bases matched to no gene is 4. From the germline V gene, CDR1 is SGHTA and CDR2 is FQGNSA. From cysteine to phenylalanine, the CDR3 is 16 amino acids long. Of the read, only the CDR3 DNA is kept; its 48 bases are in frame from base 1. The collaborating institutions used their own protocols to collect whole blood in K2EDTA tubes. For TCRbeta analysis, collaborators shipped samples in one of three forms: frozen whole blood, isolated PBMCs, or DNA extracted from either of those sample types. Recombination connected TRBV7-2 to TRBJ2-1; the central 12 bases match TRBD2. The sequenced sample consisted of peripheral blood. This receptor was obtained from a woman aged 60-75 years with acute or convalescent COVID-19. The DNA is TGTGCCAGCAGCTTCCGGACTAGCGGGGAATACAATGAGCAGTTCTTC. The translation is CASSFRTSGEYNEQFF.